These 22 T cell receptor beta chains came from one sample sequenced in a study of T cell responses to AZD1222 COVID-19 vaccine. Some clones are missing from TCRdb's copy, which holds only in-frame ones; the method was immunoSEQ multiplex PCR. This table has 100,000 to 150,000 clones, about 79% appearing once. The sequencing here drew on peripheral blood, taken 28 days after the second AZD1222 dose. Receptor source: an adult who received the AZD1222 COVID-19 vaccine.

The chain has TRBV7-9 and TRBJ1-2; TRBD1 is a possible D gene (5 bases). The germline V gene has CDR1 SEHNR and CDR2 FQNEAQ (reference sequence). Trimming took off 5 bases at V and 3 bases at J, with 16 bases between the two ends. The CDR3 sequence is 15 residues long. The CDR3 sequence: CASSPVGAWDYGYTF. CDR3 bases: TGTGCCAGCAGCCCTGTAGGGGCTTGGGACTATGGCTACACCTTC. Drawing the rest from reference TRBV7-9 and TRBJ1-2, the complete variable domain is DTGVSQNPRHKITKRGQNVTFRCDPISEHNRLYWYRQTLGQGPEFLTYFQNEAQLEKSRLLSDRFSAERPKGSFSTLEIQRTEQGDSAMYLCASSPVGAWDYGYTFGSGTRLTVV.

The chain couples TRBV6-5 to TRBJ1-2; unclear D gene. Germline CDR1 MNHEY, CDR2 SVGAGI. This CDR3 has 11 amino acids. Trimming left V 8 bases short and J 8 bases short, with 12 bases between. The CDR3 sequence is CASGTLGGYTF. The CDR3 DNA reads TGTGCCAGCGGTACATTAGGCGGCTACACCTTC.

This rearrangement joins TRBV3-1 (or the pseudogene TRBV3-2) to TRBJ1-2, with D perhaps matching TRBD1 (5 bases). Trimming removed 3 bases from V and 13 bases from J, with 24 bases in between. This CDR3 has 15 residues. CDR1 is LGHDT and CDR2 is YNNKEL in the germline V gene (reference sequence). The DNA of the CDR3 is TGTGCCAGCAGCCATATCCCGAGGGGACCCTTAGCCGTCACCTTC. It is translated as CASSHIPRGPLAVTF.

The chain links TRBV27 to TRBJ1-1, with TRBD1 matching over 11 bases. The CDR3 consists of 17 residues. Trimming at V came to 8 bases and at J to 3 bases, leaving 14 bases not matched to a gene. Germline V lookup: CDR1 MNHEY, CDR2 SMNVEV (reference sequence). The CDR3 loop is CASGRWTGGHRDTEAFF. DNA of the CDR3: TGTGCCAGCGGGCGTTGGACAGGGGGCCATCGGGACACTGAAGCTTTCTTT.

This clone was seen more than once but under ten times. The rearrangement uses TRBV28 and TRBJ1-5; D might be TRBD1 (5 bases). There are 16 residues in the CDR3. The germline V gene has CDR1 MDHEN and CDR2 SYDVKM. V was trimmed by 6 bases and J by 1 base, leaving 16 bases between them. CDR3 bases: TGTGCCAGCAGGACCGGGGGACGAGGGAGCAATCAGCCCCAGCATTTT. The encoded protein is CASRTGGRGSNQPQHF.

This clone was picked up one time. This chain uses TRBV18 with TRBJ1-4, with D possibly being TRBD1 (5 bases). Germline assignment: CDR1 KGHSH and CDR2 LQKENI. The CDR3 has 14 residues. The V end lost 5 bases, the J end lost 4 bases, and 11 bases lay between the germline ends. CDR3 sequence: CASSATVGNEKLFF. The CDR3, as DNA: TGTGCCAGCTCAGCGACAGTCGGTAATGAAAAACTGTTTTTT. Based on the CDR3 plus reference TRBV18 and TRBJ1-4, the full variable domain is NAGVMQNPRHLVRRRGQEARLRCSPMKGHSHVYWYRQLPEEGLKFMVYLQKENIIDESGMPKERFSAEFPKEGPSILRIQQVVRGDSAAYFCASSATVGNEKLFFGSGTQLSVL.

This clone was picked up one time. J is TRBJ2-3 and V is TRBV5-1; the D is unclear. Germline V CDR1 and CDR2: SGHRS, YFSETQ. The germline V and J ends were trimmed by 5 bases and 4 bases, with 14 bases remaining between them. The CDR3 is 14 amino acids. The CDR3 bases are TGCGCCAGCAGTCTGGAAGCGAACGCAGATACGCAGTATTTT. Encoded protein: CASSLEANADTQYF. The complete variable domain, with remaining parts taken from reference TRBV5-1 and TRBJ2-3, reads KAGVTQTPRYLIKTRGQQVTLSCSPISGHRSVSWYQQTPGQGLQFLFEYFSETQRNKGNFPGRFSGRQFSNSRSEMNVSTLELGDSALYLCASSLEANADTQYFGPGTRLTVL.

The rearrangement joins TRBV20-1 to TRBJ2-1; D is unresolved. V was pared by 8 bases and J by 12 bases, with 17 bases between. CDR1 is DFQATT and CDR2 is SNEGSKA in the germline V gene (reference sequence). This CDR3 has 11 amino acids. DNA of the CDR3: TGCAGTCTCCCAATCGGGCAGGCGCAGTTCTTC. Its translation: CSLPIGQAQFF.

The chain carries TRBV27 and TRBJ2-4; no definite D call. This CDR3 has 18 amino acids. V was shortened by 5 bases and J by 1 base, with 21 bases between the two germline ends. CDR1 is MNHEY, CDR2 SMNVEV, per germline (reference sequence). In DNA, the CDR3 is TGTGCCAGCAGTCCTACAGTTCCTTCCCCCTCGGCCAAAAACATTCAGTACTTC. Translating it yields CASSPTVPSPSAKNIQYF.

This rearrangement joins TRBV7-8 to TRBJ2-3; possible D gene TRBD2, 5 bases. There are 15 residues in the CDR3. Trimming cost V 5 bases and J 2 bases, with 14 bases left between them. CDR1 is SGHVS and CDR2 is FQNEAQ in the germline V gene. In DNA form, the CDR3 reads TGTGCCAGCAGCCTTAGGGAGACTAACACAGATACGCAGTATTTT. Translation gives CASSLRETNTDTQYF.

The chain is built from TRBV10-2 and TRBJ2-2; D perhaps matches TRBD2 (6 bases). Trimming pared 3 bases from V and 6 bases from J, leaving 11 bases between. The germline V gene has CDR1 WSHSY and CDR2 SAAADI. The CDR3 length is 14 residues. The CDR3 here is CASSEMGGAGELFF. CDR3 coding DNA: TGCGCCAGCAGTGAAATGGGCGGGGCCGGGGAGCTGTTTTTT.

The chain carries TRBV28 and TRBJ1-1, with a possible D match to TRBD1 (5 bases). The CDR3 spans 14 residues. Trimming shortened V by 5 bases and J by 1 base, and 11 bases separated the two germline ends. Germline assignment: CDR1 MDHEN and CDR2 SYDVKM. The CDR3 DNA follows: TGTGCCAGCAGTCTCAGGGTTCGGAACACTGAAGCTTTCTTT. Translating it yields CASSLRVRNTEAFF. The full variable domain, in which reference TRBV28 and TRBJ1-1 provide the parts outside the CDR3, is DVKVTQSSRYLVKRTGEKVFLECVQDMDHENMFWYRQDPGLGLRLIYFSYDVKMKEKGDIPEGYSVSREKKERFSLILESASTNQTSMYLCASSLRVRNTEAFFGQGTRLTVV.

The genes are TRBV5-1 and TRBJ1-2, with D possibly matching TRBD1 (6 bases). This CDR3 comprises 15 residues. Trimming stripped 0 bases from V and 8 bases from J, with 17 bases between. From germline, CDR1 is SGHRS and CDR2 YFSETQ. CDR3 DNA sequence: TGCGCCAGCAGCTTGGCCCCGGGGGCCGGGTCCGGCTACACCTTC. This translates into CASSLAPGAGSGYTF.

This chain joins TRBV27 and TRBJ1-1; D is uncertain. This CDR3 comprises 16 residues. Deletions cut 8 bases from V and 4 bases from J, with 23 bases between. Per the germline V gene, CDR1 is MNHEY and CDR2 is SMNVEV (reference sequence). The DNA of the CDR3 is TGTGCCAGCGCCAACCGACTGACCCGATCGCGCACTGAAGCTTTCTTT. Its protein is CASANRLTRSRTEAFF.

CDR3 sequence: CASSEPGTGVNEKLFF. The CDR3 bases are TGTGCCAGCAGTGAACCCGGGACGGGAGTTAATGAAAAACTGTTTTTT. The V call is TRBV2, the J call TRBJ1-4; D is possibly TRBD1 (5 bases). With 2 bases removed from V and 4 bases from J, the gap between germline ends came to 14 bases. CDR1 and CDR2 (germline): SNHLY, FYNNEI. This CDR3 region has 16 residues.

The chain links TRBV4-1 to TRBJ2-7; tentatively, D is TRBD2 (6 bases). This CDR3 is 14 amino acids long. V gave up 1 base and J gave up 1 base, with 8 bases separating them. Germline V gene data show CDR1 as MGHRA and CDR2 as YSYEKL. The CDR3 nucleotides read TGCGCCAGCAGCCAAGCGGACTATTCCTACGAGCAGTACTTC. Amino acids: CASSQADYSYEQYF.

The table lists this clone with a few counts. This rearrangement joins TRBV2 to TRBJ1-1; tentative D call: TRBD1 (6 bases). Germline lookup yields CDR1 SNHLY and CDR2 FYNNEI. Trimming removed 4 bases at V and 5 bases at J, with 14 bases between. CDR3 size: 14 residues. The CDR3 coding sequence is TGTGCCAGCAGTGCACAGGGAAGTAGGACTGAAGCTTTCTTT. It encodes CASSAQGSRTEAFF.

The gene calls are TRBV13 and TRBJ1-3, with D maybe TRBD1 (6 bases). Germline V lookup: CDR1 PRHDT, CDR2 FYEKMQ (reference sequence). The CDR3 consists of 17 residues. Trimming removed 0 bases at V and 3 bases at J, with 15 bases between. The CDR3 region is CASSLGSRRTVGNTIYF. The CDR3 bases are TGTGCCAGCAGCTTAGGGTCCCGTAGGACAGTTGGAAACACCATATATTTT.

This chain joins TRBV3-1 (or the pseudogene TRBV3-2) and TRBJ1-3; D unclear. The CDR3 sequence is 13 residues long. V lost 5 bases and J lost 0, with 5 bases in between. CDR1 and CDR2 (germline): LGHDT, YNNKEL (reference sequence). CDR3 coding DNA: TGTGCCAGCAGCTTCTTCTCTGGAAACACCATATATTTT. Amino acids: CASSFFSGNTIYF.

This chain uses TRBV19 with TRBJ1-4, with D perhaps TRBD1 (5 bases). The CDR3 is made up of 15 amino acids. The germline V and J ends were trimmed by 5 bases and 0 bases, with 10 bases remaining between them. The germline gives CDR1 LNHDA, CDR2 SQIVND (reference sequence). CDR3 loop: CASSRLQATNEKLFF. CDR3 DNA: TGTGCCAGTAGTCGCTTACAGGCAACTAATGAAAAACTGTTTTTT. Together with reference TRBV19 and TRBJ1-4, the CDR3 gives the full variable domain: DGGITQSPKYLFRKEGQNVTLSCEQNLNHDAMYWYRQDPGQGLRLIYYSQIVNDFQKGDIAEGYSVSREKKESFPLTVTSAQKNPTAFYLCASSRLQATNEKLFFGSGTQLSVL.

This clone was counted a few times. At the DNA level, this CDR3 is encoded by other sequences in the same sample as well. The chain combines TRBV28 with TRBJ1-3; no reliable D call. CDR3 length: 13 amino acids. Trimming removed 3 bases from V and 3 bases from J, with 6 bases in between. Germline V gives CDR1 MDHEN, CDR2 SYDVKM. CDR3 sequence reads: CASSFVSGNTIYF. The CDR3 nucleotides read TGTGCCAGCAGTTTCGTGAGTGGAAACACCATATATTTT.

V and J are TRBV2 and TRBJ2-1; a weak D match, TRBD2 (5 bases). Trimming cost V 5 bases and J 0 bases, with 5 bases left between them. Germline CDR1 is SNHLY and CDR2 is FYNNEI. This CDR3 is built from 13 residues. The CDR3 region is CASSRDSYNEQFF. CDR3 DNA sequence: TGTGCCAGCAGTCGGGACTCCTACAATGAGCAGTTCTTC.